The source of this T cell receptor beta chain is a study of blood T cell repertoires in COVID-19. Across the study: The cDNA or gDNA used as material had been derived from T cells, B-cell-depleted T cells, or PBMCs.

The CDR3 totals 15 residues. CDR1 and CDR2 from the germline V gene are MNHNY and SVGAGI (reference sequence). V shed 5 bases and J 9 bases; nucleotides not matched to a gene: 7. Per the original methods: Quantification of nucleated cells was approximated via reference gene primer amplification. Here immunoSEQ multiplex PCR was the method, and the copy in TCRdb shows in-frame clones only, minus some. The V and J calls and the clone size are those of that table, but D and trimming were determined from the DNA. The sample has some 120,000 clones; approximately 84% are singletons. The chain links TRBV6-6 to TRBJ1-6; 10 bases fit TRBD1. The receptor's source is a woman aged 25 to 39 who had recovered from COVID-19. Sequencing input: peripheral blood. The CDR3 DNA reads TGTGCCAGCAGTCACCTGGGACAGGGGTCTTCACCCCTCCACTTT. Protein: CASSHLGQGSSPLHF.